This T cell receptor (beta chain) appears in the sequencing data of a study of cytomegalovirus exposure and HLA in healthy donors. Overall study results and limits: For cytomegalovirus status, the classifier reportedly gave diagnoses with high specificity and sensitivity.

Likely unrecorded immune exposures existed in these nominally healthy donors. Regarding this clone: The antigen remains unidentified.

13 Jbeta primers and 60 Vbeta primers were used for the PCR. Data came from immunoSEQ multiplex PCR; TCRdb stores just in-frame clones and leaves some out. The repertoire consists of roughly 140,000 clones, with 79% occurring once and the leading ten covering around 6.5%. The CDR3 contains 12 residues. V lost 2 bases and J 7 bases, leaving 9 bases between the germline ends. Germline V gene lookup returns CDR1 MDHEN and CDR2 SYDVKM. The receptor was isolated from a man in his fifties in good health and CMV-seropositive. The sample taken for sequencing was PBMCs. The chain couples TRBV28 to TRBJ2-7; a weak D match, TRBD1 (5 bases). Here the CDR3 DNA reads TGTGCCAGCAGTTTAAAGGGGCGGGAGCAGTACTTC. It is translated as CASSLKGREQYF.